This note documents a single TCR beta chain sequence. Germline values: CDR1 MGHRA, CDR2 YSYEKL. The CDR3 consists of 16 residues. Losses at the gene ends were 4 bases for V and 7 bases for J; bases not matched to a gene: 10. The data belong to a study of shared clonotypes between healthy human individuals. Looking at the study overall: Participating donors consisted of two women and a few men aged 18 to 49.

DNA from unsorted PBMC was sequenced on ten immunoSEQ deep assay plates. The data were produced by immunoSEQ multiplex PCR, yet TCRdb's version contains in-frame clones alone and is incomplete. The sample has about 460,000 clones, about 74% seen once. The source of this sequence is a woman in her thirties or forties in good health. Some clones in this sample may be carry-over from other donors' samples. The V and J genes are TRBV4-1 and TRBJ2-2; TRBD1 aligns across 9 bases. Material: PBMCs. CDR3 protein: CASSPEYRGRNGELFF. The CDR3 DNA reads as TGCGCCAGCAGCCCGGAATACAGGGGGCGTAACGGGGAGCTGTTTTTT.